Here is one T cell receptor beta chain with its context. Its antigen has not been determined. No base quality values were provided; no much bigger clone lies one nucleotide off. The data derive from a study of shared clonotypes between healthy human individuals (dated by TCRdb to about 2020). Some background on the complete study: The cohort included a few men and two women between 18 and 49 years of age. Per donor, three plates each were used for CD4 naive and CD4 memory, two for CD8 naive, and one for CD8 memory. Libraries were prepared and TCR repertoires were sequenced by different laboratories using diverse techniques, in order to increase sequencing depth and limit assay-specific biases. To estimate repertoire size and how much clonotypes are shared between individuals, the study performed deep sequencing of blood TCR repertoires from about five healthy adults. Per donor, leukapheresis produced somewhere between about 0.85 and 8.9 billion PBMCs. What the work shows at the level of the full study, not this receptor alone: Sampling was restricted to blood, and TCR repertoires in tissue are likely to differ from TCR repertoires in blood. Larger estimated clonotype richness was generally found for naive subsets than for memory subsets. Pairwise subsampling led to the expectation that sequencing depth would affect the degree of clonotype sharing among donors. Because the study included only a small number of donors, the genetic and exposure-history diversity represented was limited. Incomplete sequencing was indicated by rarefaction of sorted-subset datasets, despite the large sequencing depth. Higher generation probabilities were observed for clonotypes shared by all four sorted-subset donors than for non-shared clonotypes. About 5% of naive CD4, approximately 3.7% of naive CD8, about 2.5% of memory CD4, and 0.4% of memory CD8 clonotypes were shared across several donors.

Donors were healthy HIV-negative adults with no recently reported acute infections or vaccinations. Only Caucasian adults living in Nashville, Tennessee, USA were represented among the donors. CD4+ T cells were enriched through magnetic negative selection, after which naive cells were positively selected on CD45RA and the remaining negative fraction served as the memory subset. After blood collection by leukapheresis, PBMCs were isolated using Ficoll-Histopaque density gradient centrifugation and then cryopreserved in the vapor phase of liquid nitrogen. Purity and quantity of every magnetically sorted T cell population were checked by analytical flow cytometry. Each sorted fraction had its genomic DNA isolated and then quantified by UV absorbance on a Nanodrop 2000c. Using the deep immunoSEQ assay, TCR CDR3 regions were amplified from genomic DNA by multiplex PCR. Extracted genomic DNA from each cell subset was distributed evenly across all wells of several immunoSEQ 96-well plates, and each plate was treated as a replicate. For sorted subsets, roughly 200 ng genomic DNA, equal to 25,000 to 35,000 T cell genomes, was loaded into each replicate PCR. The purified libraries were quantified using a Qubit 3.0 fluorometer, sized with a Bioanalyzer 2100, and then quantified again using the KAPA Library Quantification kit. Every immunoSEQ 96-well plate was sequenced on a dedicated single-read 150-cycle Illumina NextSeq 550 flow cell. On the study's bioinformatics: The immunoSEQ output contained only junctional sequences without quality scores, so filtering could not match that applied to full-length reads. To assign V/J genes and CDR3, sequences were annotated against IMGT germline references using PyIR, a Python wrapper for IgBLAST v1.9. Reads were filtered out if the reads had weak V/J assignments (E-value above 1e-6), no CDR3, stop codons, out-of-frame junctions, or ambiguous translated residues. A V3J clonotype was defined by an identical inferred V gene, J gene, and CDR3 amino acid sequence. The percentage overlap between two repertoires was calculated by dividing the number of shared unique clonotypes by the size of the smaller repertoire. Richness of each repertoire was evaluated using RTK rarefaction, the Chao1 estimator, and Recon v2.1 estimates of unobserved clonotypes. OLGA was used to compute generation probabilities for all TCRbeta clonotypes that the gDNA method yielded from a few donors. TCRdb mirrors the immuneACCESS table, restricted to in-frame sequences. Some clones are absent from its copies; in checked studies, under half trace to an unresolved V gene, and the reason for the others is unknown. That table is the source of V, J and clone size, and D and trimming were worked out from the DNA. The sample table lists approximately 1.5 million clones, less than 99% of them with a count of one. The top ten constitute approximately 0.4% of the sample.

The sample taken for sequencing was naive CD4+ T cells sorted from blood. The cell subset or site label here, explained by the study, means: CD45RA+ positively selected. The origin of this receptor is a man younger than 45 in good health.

The bases read TGCAGCGTGGGGGCTGGGGCCAACGTCCTGACTTTC. Translated, this is CSVGAGANVLTF. The chain is made from TRBV29-1 and TRBJ2-6; the D gene could be TRBD1 or TRBD2, each one agreeing over 5 bases. The germline V gene sets CDR1 to SQVTM and CDR2 to ANQGSEA. Deletion took 6 bases off V and 2 bases off J, with a span of 5 bases between the germline ends. From its cysteine to its phenylalanine, the CDR3 spans 12 amino acids. Only the CDR3 part of the read is kept: 36 bases, read in frame from the first base.